Presented here are 31 T cell receptor beta chains from one specimen sequenced in a study of shared clonotypes between healthy human individuals. Repertoires were generated with immunoSEQ multiplex PCR, while TCRdb's copy carries only in-frame clones and drops some. Found here are 90,000 to 100,000 clones, approximately 44% of them singletons; the top ten hold about 14%. The sequenced sample was PBMCs. These receptors were collected from a middle-aged woman in good health. Some clones in this sample may be carry-over from other donors' samples.

This clone has ten or more counts. Here the CDR3 reads CASSRAPGLAGADTQYF. The DNA for the CDR3 is TGTGCCAGTAGTAGAGCCCCGGGACTAGCGGGAGCAGATACGCAGTATTTT. This chain links TRBV19 with TRBJ2-3, with 14 bases lining up with TRBD2. The germline gives CDR1 LNHDA, CDR2 SQIVND (reference sequence). V lost 4 bases to trimming and J lost 4 bases; unmatched junction nucleotides: 7. There are 17 residues in the CDR3.

This clone was recorded many times. V is TRBV28 and J is TRBJ2-7, with 7 bases identical to TRBD2. Looked up from germline, CDR1 is MDHEN and CDR2 is SYDVKM. Germline trimming cut 8 bases from V and 3 bases from J; bases unmatched to any gene: 13. The CDR3 runs 15 residues. The chain's CDR3 is CASGPAGSVGYEQYF. CDR3 DNA sequence: TGTGCCAGCGGACCAGCGGGATCTGTCGGCTACGAGCAGTACTTC. Combining the CDR3 with reference TRBV28 and TRBJ2-7 gives the whole variable domain DVKVTQSSRYLVKRTGEKVFLECVQDMDHENMFWYRQDPGLGLRLIYFSYDVKMKEKGDIPEGYSVSREKKERFSLILESASTNQTSMYLCASGPAGSVGYEQYFGPGTRLTVT.

In the case of this clone: The same CDR3 is also encoded by other DNA sequences in this sample. The chain has TRBV7-9 and TRBJ2-7; D is uncertain. CDR3 length: 14 amino acids. Germline V gives CDR1 SEHNR, CDR2 FQNEAQ (reference sequence). Trimming left V 1 base short and J 2 bases short, with 9 bases between. CDR3: CASSLGTDTYEQYF. CDR3 DNA sequence: TGTGCCAGCAGCTTAGGGACGGATACCTACGAGCAGTACTTC.

This chain joins TRBV27 and TRBJ2-1; D call uncertain. The germline CDR1 and CDR2 sequences are MNHEY and SMNVEV (reference sequence). The V and J ends lost 6 bases and 11 bases respectively, with 14 bases between them. The CDR3 is made up of 12 amino acids. In DNA form, the CDR3 reads TGTGCCAGCAGGAACCCCCAGCGTCAGCAGTTCTTC. It is translated as CASRNPQRQQFF.

The V gene is TRBV29-1, the J gene TRBJ2-3; the match to TRBD1 covers 7 bases. The CDR3 is made up of 13 amino acids. The germline gives CDR1 SQVTM, CDR2 ANQGSEA. V shed 1 base, J shed 6 bases, and the junction held 4 bases outside the gene matches. The CDR3 DNA follows: TGCAGCGTTGAAGTAGGGGGCAAGGATACGCAGTATTTT. Translating gives CSVEVGGKDTQYF.

The sample holds a few counts of this clone. An end of the junction does not agree with germline; a read error may underlie this. The chain combines TRBV11-1 with TRBJ1-1; a weak D match, TRBD1 (5 bases). There are 11 residues in the CDR3. Looked up from germline, CDR1 is SGHAT and CDR2 is FQDESV (reference sequence). The CDR3 DNA sequence: TGTGCCAGCAGCTTAGGGGGCTCGCTACTCTTT. It specifies CASSLGGSLLF. Full variable domain (missing parts from reference TRBV11-1 and TRBJ1-1): EAEVAQSPRYKITEKSQAVAFWCDPISGHATLYWYRQILGQGPELLVQFQDESVVDDSQLPKDRFSAERLKGVDSTLKIQPAELGDSAMYLCASSLGGSLLFGQGTRLTVV.

The CDR3 loop is CASSLSLTRPSYEQYF. The CDR3 nucleotides read TGTGCCAGCAGTTTATCCCTGACTAGACCTTCCTACGAGCAGTACTTC. The chain uses TRBV28 and TRBJ2-7, with a possible D match to TRBD2 (6 bases). Germline V gene sequence: CDR1 MDHEN, CDR2 SYDVKM. Trimming cost V 1 base and J 1 base, with 14 bases left between them. The CDR3 has 16 residues.

V usage is TRBV5-6 and J usage is TRBJ2-5; 9 bases align to TRBD2. With V trimmed by 4 bases and J by 5 bases, 9 bases remained unmatched. Germline V gene sequence: CDR1 SGHDT, CDR2 YYEEEE. This CDR3 is 15 amino acids long. The CDR3 DNA sequence: TGTGCCAGCAGCCGCTTAGCGGGAGTGGGGGAGACCCAGTACTTC. Its protein product is CASSRLAGVGETQYF. The full variable domain, its missing parts supplied by reference TRBV5-6 and TRBJ2-5, is DAGVTQSPTHLIKTRGQQVTLRCSPKSGHDTVSWYQQALGQGPQFIFQYYEEEERQRGNFPDRFSGHQFPNYSSELNVNALLLGDSALYLCASSRLAGVGETQYFGPGTRLLVL.

In its sample, this clone was seen many times. The V and J genes are TRBV28 and TRBJ2-2, with no clear D. The CDR3 runs to 14 residues. Trimming removed 3 bases at V and 3 bases at J, with 8 bases between. Per the germline V gene, CDR1 is MDHEN and CDR2 is SYDVKM. The CDR3 nucleotides are TGTGCCAGCAGTTTTTTGGGTTACACCGGGGAGCTGTTTTTT. This codes for CASSFLGYTGELFF.

On this clone itself: The germline gene is not matched at one end of the junction; a read error may be the cause. V and J are TRBV10-3 and TRBJ2-7; D not certain. CDR3 length: 12 amino acids. Germline V gene data show CDR1 as ENHRY and CDR2 as SYGVKD. The DNA for the CDR3 is TGTGCCATCAGTGAGCAAGCAGGCGAGCAGTACTTT. This encodes CAISEQAGEQYF.

This clone occurred many times. The rearrangement uses TRBV10-3 and TRBJ2-5; 8 nucleotides align to TRBD1. V was pared by 10 bases and J by 4 bases, with 11 bases of the junction left unmatched. Germline V gives CDR1 ENHRY, CDR2 SYGVKD. The CDR3 runs 14 residues. The CDR3 nucleotides read TGTGCCACCCTGGACAGGGAGAATGGAGAGACCCAGTACTTC. The encoded protein is CATLDRENGETQYF.

This clone was recorded only once. This could be a read error, since a much larger clone is one nucleotide away. This same CDR3 is encoded by further DNA sequences in the sample. The J gene is TRBJ2-7, the V gene TRBV2; perhaps TRBD2 as D (5 bases). The CDR3 length is 14 residues. Germline loops: CDR1 SNHLY, CDR2 FYNNEI. V shed 11 bases and J shed 0 bases, with 17 bases lying between them. The CDR3 loop is CAFGGAASSYEQYF. The CDR3 nucleotides are TGTGCCTTCGGCGGAGCGGCAAGCTCCTACGAGCAGTACTTC. Based on the CDR3 plus reference TRBV2 and TRBJ2-7, the full variable domain is EPEVTQTPSHQVTQMGQEVILRCVPISNHLYFYWYRQILGQKVEFLVSFYNNEISEKSEIFDDQFSVERPDGSNFTLKIRSTKLEDSAMYFCAFGGAASSYEQYFGPGTRLTVT.

The CDR3 coding sequence is TGCAGCGTTGAATCAGTTAATCAAAACACTGAAGCTTTCTTT. Its translation is CSVESVNQNTEAFF. The V and J genes are TRBV29-1 and TRBJ1-1; D is unclear. The germline gives CDR1 SQVTM, CDR2 ANQGSEA. The CDR3 spans 14 residues. With 2 bases removed from V and 2 bases from J, the gap between germline ends came to 12 bases.

This clone was seen many times. The chain uses TRBV5-1 and TRBJ2-5, with TRBD1 matching over 7 bases. V gave up 4 bases and J gave up 4 bases; unmatched junction bases: 4. Germline values: CDR1 SGHRS, CDR2 YFSETQ. This CDR3 is 13 amino acids long. DNA for the CDR3: TGCGCCAGCAGCCAACAGGGGTTAGAGACCCAGTACTTC. This encodes CASSQQGLETQYF.

This clone was counted between two and nine times. The chain combines TRBV30 with TRBJ2-7; possible D gene TRBD1, 6 bases. The V gene's germline CDR1 is GTSNPN and CDR2 SVGIG (reference sequence). V dropped 4 bases and J dropped 2 bases, with 9 bases sitting between them. The CDR3 has 12 residues. CDR3 coding DNA: TGTGCCTGGAACACAGGGACCTACGAGCAGTACTTC. Translated, it gives CAWNTGTYEQYF.

The chain is built from TRBV25-1 and TRBJ2-1; 12 bases are shared with TRBD2. CDR1 and CDR2 (germline): MGHDK, SYGVNS. The CDR3 extends over 18 amino acids. V shed 8 bases and J 3 bases; nucleotides not matched to a gene: 14. The CDR3 here is CASHEGPWTSGNYNEQFF. The DNA of the CDR3 is TGTGCCAGCCATGAAGGCCCCTGGACTAGCGGGAACTACAATGAGCAGTTCTTC.

In its sample, this clone was seen many times. This chain connects TRBV28 to TRBJ2-7; D not resolved. Deletions cut 8 bases from V and 5 bases from J, with 16 bases between. Per germline, CDR1 MDHEN and CDR2 SYDVKM. The CDR3 totals 13 residues. CDR3 bases: TGTGCCAGCGGTCCGTGGCAGACCCACGAGCAGTACTTC. It yields the protein CASGPWQTHEQYF.

This clone has just a few counts. The chain carries TRBV30 and TRBJ2-2; unclear D gene. Germline V CDR1 and CDR2: GTSNPN, SVGIG (reference sequence). With 0 bases removed from V and 1 base from J, the gap between germline ends came to 9 bases. The CDR3 consists of 15 residues. The CDR3 DNA follows: TGTGCCTGGAGTGTCAAGGAGTGGAACACCGGGGAGCTGTTTTTT. The encoded protein is CAWSVKEWNTGELFF.

J is TRBJ2-7 and V is TRBV18, with 7 bases matching TRBD1. CDR1 is KGHSH, CDR2 LQKENI, per germline. This CDR3 region has 16 residues. V gave up 3 bases and J gave up 4 bases; unmatched junction bases: 12. This chain's CDR3 is CASSPTRGTESYEQYF. The CDR3 DNA reads as TGTGCCAGCTCACCGACTCGAGGGACAGAGTCTTACGAGCAGTACTTC.

This chain connects TRBV6-1 to TRBJ1-1; D is perhaps TRBD1 (5 bases). Trimming stripped 6 bases from V and 7 bases from J, with 15 bases between. CDR1 is MNHNS, CDR2 SASEGT, per germline. This CDR3 spans 13 amino acids. The CDR3 region is CASSPGQIDEAFF. In DNA form, the CDR3 reads TGTGCCAGCAGCCCAGGACAAATCGATGAAGCTTTCTTT.

This clone was detected ten times or more. The chain couples TRBV28 to TRBJ2-2, with D unresolved. CDR1 is MDHEN, CDR2 SYDVKM, per germline. Trimming removed 6 bases at V and 7 bases at J, with 6 bases between. The CDR3 loop spans 11 amino acids. CDR3 sequence reads: CASSKDGELFF. CDR3 nucleotides: TGTGCCAGCAGCAAAGACGGGGAGCTGTTTTTT.

In regard to this clone: The same CDR3 also results from other DNA sequences found in this sample. The chain recombines TRBV30 with TRBJ2-7; TRBD2 aligns across 8 bases. Germline lookup yields CDR1 GTSNPN and CDR2 SVGIG (reference sequence). The V gene end was trimmed by 6 bases and the J gene end by 8 bases; junction bases not matched to a gene: 12. The CDR3 sequence is 13 residues long. As DNA, the CDR3 is TGTGCCTGTGCCGGGACTAGACGGGAGAAGCAGTACTTC. It is translated as CACAGTRREKQYF.

Comment on this clone: A far more abundant clone sits one base away, making this likely a read error. This rearrangement joins TRBV4-1 to TRBJ1-2; D is possibly TRBD1 (5 bases). The V gene lost 3 bases and the J gene lost 3 bases, with 14 bases spanning the gap. Germline loops: CDR1 MGHRA, CDR2 YSYEKL. The CDR3 loop spans 15 amino acids. The CDR3 nucleotides read TGCGCCAGCAGCCAGCCGGGACGGGCAGACTATGGCTACACCTTC. Residues: CASSQPGRADYGYTF.

The V gene is TRBV11-2, the J gene TRBJ2-6, with 7 bases that match TRBD2. Germline loops: CDR1 SGHAT, CDR2 FQNNGV. J gave up 0 bases and V 2 bases, and 7 bases lay outside the gene matches. The CDR3 is 18 amino acids. The CDR3, as DNA: TGTGCCAGCAGCTTAAGGGGAGGGAGGCTCTCTGGGGCCAACGTCCTGACTTTC. It specifies CASSLRGGRLSGANVLTF.

There are a few counts of this clone. The J gene is TRBJ1-5, the V gene TRBV5-1; 8 positions agree with TRBD1. V lost 4 bases to trimming and J lost 11 bases; unmatched junction nucleotides: 8. CDR3 length: 13 amino acids. CDR1 and CDR2 (germline): SGHRS, YFSETQ. Written as DNA, the CDR3 is TGCGCCAGCAGCCCCGGACAGGGAGAAACCCAGCATTTT. It yields the protein CASSPGQGETQHF.

This clone was observed a handful of times. The V call is TRBV30, the J call TRBJ2-5; TRBD1 matches 8 bases. The DNA end is more similar to TRBJ2-7, so the J call may be wrong. Germline CDR1 reads GTSNPN; CDR2 reads SVGIG (reference sequence). This CDR3 contains 16 residues. The CDR3 is CAWSRRLGQGSYEQYF. CDR3 nucleotide sequence: TGTGCCTGGAGCCGACGTCTTGGACAGGGTTCCTACGAGCAGTACTTC.

This clone was counted at least ten times. The sample carries other DNA sequences with the same CDR3. The chain combines TRBV29-1 with TRBJ2-3, with D possibly TRBD1 on 5 matching bases. Germline assignment: CDR1 SQVTM and CDR2 ANQGSEA. The CDR3 has 13 amino acids. V was trimmed by 6 bases and J by 4 bases, leaving 14 bases between them. The CDR3, as DNA: TGCAGCGTGGAACAGGTTACGGCAGATACGCAGTATTTT. Translating gives CSVEQVTADTQYF.

In this sample, this clone turned up a few times. V is TRBV2 and J is TRBJ2-7; TRBD1 agrees at 10 bases. CDR3 length equals 12 residues. The V gene's germline CDR1 is SNHLY and CDR2 FYNNEI. With 8 bases clipped from V and 6 bases from J, the junction kept 4 bases outside the gene matches. CDR3 nucleotide sequence: TGTGCCAGCGCTGGACAGGGGGGCGAGCAGTACTTC. It is translated as CASAGQGGEQYF.

This clone was seen only a few times. This may come from a read error, since a much larger clone is one base off. The V gene is TRBV7-9, the J gene TRBJ2-2; 10 positions match TRBD1. CDR3 length: 15 amino acids. The V and J ends lost 7 bases and 4 bases, in that order; junction bases with no gene match: 6. Germline V gives CDR1 SEHNR, CDR2 FQNEAQ (reference sequence). CDR3 sequence reads: CASKLGTGATGELFF. Here the CDR3 DNA reads TGTGCCAGCAAGTTGGGGACAGGGGCCACCGGGGAGCTGTTTTTT.

The chain carries TRBV6-6 and TRBJ2-5; 9 bases line up with TRBD1. The J segment lost 5 bases and the V segment lost 8 bases, leaving 6 bases of the junction unmatched. The CDR3 contains 13 residues. Germline assignment: CDR1 MNHNY and CDR2 SVGAGI (reference sequence). DNA of the CDR3: TGTGCCAGCCTCACAGGGGGCGCGGAGACCCAGTACTTC. Translation gives CASLTGGAETQYF.

This clone was recorded a few times. This sequence joins TRBV4-1 and TRBJ2-7, with TRBD1 matching 9 bases. Germline V gene data show CDR1 as MGHRA and CDR2 as YSYEKL. The CDR3 spans 15 residues. V trimming: 1 base; J trimming: 0 bases; junction bases outside the gene matches: 1. This CDR3 is CASSQGTGASYEQYF. In DNA, the CDR3 is TGCGCCAGCAGCCAAGGGACAGGGGCCTCCTACGAGCAGTACTTC.